The 29 T cell receptor beta chains below all came from one sample that was sequenced in a study of vaccination effects on CD4 cells after COVID-19. Profiled with immunoSEQ multiplex PCR; TCRdb holds only in-frame clones, not every one. Of almost 70,000 clones in the sample, around 74% were seen once. Under the ViraFEST assay, PBMC were stimulated with viral peptide pools so that antigen-specific CD4+ T cells expanded. Sequencing was performed afterwards. Subsequent to about 10 days of culture, CD4+ T cells were isolated. It was two doses of either the BNT162b2 or mRNA-1273 vaccine that participants received. Their antigen targets remain unknown. The sample was CD4+ T cells from PBMCs cultured with HCoV-229E spike peptides, taken after COVID-19 vaccination. The receptors here all came from a human donor who received a COVID-19 vaccine.

This chain uses TRBV30 with TRBJ1-6, with D possibly being TRBD1 (6 bases). CDR3 length equals 16 residues. Trimming shortened V by 4 bases and J by 7 bases, and 20 bases separated the two germline ends. In germline, CDR1 is GTSNPN, CDR2 SVGIG (reference sequence). DNA of the CDR3: TGTGCCTGGAAACTGGGGGGGCCGACAAACAATTCACCCCTCCACTTT. It translates to CAWKLGGPTNNSPLHF.

The genes are TRBV3-1 (or the pseudogene TRBV3-2) and TRBJ2-5; D gene uncertain. Trimming left V 2 bases short and J 5 bases short, with 12 bases between. This CDR3 is built from 14 residues. Germline CDR1 and CDR2: LGHDT and YNNKEL (reference sequence). CDR3 amino acids: CASSQQAGVETQYF. The DNA for the CDR3 is TGTGCCAGCAGCCAACAGGCAGGAGTCGAGACCCAGTACTTC.

This clone has just a few counts. The rearrangement uses TRBV6-5 and TRBJ1-6, with D possibly being TRBD1 (5 bases). The germline CDR1 and CDR2 sequences are MNHEY and SVGAGI. This CDR3 is 13 amino acids long. The CDR3 region has the DNA TGTGCTATTAGGGGAAGCGGGGGTTCACCCCTCCACTTT. Encoded protein: CAIRGSGGSPLHF.

This clone was seen only a few times. The chain uses TRBV3-1 (or the pseudogene TRBV3-2) and TRBJ2-4, with D possibly TRBD2 on 5 matching bases. This CDR3 contains 12 residues. V was trimmed by 4 bases and J by 6 bases, leaving 7 bases between them. Germline V gives CDR1 LGHDT, CDR2 YNNKEL (reference sequence). CDR3 region: CASSRSGNIQYF. As DNA, the CDR3 is TGTGCCAGCAGCCGGAGCGGAAACATTCAGTACTTC.

V and J are TRBV1 and TRBJ1-1. TRBV1 corresponds to a pseudogene. The CDR3 is made up of 15 amino acids. CDR3 sequence (DNA): TGCACCAGCTGCCCACTCGTCAGCCCAAACACTGAAGCTTTCTTT. Its protein product is CTSCPLVSPNTEAFF.

The chain combines TRBV5-1 with TRBJ1-1; D is possibly TRBD1 (5 bases). CDR3 size: 14 residues. Germline V lookup: CDR1 SGHRS, CDR2 YFSETQ. V shed 4 bases and J shed 2 bases, with 12 bases lying between them. The CDR3 DNA sequence: TGCGCCAGCAGCCCGACAGTACTCAACACTGAAGCTTTCTTT. Its translation is CASSPTVLNTEAFF.

The chain carries TRBV7-2 and TRBJ2-2; D not certain. CDR1 SGHTA and CDR2 FQGNSA come from the germline V gene. Trimming took 3 bases from V and 2 from J, leaving 4 bases between them. There are 13 residues in the CDR3. The CDR3 sequence: CASSFYNTGELFF. DNA for the CDR3: TGTGCCAGCAGCTTTTACAACACCGGGGAGCTGTTTTTT. Based on the CDR3 plus reference TRBV7-2 and TRBJ2-2, the full variable domain is GAGVSQSPSNKVTEKGKDVELRCDPISGHTALYWYRQSLGQGLEFLIYFQGNSAPDKSGLPSDRFSAERTGGSVSTLTIQRTQQEDSAVYLCASSFYNTGELFFGEGSRLTVL.

J is TRBJ2-3 and V is TRBV19; possible D gene TRBD1, 6 bases. CDR1 LNHDA and CDR2 SQIVND come from the germline V gene (reference sequence). V gave up 5 bases and J gave up 0 bases, with 9 bases separating them. The CDR3 runs 14 residues. CDR3 region: CASSSRGSTDTQYF. The CDR3 nucleotides are TGTGCCAGTAGTTCGAGGGGGAGCACAGATACGCAGTATTTT.

The chain links TRBV28 to TRBJ1-6; tentative D call: TRBD1 (5 bases). Germline V lookup: CDR1 MDHEN, CDR2 SYDVKM. The CDR3 totals 15 residues. V was trimmed by 7 bases and J by 0 bases, leaving 10 bases between them. CDR3 protein: CASTEGSSYNSPLHF. The CDR3 DNA is TGTGCCAGCACTGAGGGGAGCTCCTATAATTCACCCCTCCACTTT.

This chain uses TRBV7-3 with TRBJ2-3, with D possibly TRBD2 on 5 matching bases. Germline-derived CDR1 and CDR2 are SGHTA and FQGTGA. V shed 5 bases and J shed 5 bases, with 20 bases lying between them. There are 16 residues in the CDR3. The CDR3 DNA sequence: TGTGCCAGCAGCCTCATGGCAACGGGATCGGTAGATACGCAGTATTTT. This codes for CASSLMATGSVDTQYF.

The genes are TRBV9 and TRBJ2-2, with a tentative D call TRBD2 (5 bases). This CDR3 has 16 amino acids. The germline gives CDR1 SGDLS, CDR2 YYNGEE. V lost 3 bases and J lost 4, with 16 bases in between. The CDR3 loop is CASSGSGGRGTGELFF. The CDR3, as DNA: TGTGCCAGCAGCGGCTCGGGTGGCCGGGGCACCGGGGAGCTGTTTTTT. The whole variable domain, filled in from reference TRBV9 and TRBJ2-2, reads DSGVTQTPKHLITATGQRVTLRCSPRSGDLSVYWYQQSLDQGLQFLIQYYNGEERAKGNILERFSAQQFPDLHSELNLSSLELGDSALYFCASSGSGGRGTGELFFGEGSRLTVL.

The chain is built from TRBV6-2 or TRBV6-3 and TRBJ2-7; D remains unclear. Germline CDR1 reads MNHEY; CDR2 reads SVGEGT. V was trimmed by 2 bases and J by 7 bases, leaving 9 bases between them. This CDR3 comprises 12 residues. The CDR3 DNA is TGTGCCAGCAGTTACAGGGCCGGAGAGCAGTACGTC. This translates into CASSYRAGEQYV.

The gene calls are TRBV6-6 and TRBJ1-1; 9 bases align to TRBD1. The V segment lost 6 bases and the J segment 4 bases; nucleotides outside the gene matches: 12. In germline, CDR1 is MNHNY, CDR2 SVGAGI (reference sequence). The CDR3 contains 16 residues. The CDR3: CASRPQGAMGATEAFF. In nucleotides, the CDR3 is TGTGCCAGCAGACCACAGGGGGCTATGGGGGCCACTGAAGCTTTCTTT.

Only a few counts were recorded for this clone. This chain connects TRBV30 to TRBJ1-3; D not resolved. Germline V gene data show CDR1 as GTSNPN and CDR2 as SVGIG (reference sequence). Trimming shortened V by 4 bases and J by 4 bases, and 8 bases separated the two germline ends. This CDR3 region has 12 residues. CDR3 region: CAWTRRGNTIYF. CDR3 DNA sequence: TGTGCCTGGACTCGGAGAGGAAACACCATATATTTT.

This chain joins TRBV6-5 and TRBJ1-2; TRBD1 matches 7 bases. The germline V gene has CDR1 MNHEY and CDR2 SVGAGI. The CDR3 has 13 amino acids. After removal of 6 bases from V and 4 bases from J, the junction contained 5 bases not matched to a gene. The CDR3 DNA sequence: TGTGCCAGCAGAGGTGACAGGGTCTATGGCTACACCTTC. Encoded protein: CASRGDRVYGYTF.

The V and J genes are TRBV2 and TRBJ1-4; D ambiguous. The CDR3 covers 13 residues. V lost 8 bases, J lost 3 bases, and 10 bases lay in between. CDR1 is SNHLY, CDR2 FYNNEI, per germline. The CDR3 loop reads CASRRSSNEKLFF. DNA for the CDR3: TGTGCCAGCCGCCGGTCTTCTAATGAAAAACTGTTTTTT. Together with reference TRBV2 and TRBJ1-4, the CDR3 gives the full variable domain: EPEVTQTPSHQVTQMGQEVILRCVPISNHLYFYWYRQILGQKVEFLVSFYNNEISEKSEIFDDQFSVERPDGSNFTLKIRSTKLEDSAMYFCASRRSSNEKLFFGSGTQLSVL.

This clone was observed a handful of times. V is TRBV11-2 and J is TRBJ2-3, with D unresolved. The ends were cut back, 4 bases at V and 4 bases at J, with 12 bases in the middle. Germline V gene sequence: CDR1 SGHAT, CDR2 FQNNGV. This CDR3 spans 14 amino acids. The CDR3, as DNA: TGTGCCAGCAGCTCCCAGCGCCTATCAGATACGCAGTATTTT. Residues: CASSSQRLSDTQYF.

This chain uses TRBV7-9 with TRBJ1-2; 9 nucleotides match TRBD1. Germline lookup yields CDR1 SEHNR and CDR2 FQNEAQ (reference sequence). J gave up 5 bases and V 2 bases, and 6 bases lay outside the gene matches. The CDR3 is 15 residues long. The CDR3 sequence is CASSLMGTGLYGYTF. The CDR3 DNA reads TGTGCCAGCAGCTTAATGGGGACAGGGCTTTATGGCTACACCTTC.

The V gene is TRBV5-1, the J gene TRBJ1-1; 7 nucleotides line up with TRBD1. Unmatched junction bases numbered 11, after V lost 4 bases and J lost 5 bases. Germline CDR1 and CDR2: SGHRS and YFSETQ. This CDR3 has 15 residues. This chain's CDR3 is CASSRIGTERTEAFF. For the CDR3, the DNA is TGCGCCAGCAGCCGCATTGGGACAGAAAGGACTGAAGCTTTCTTT.

This rearrangement joins TRBV6-4 to TRBJ2-7; tentative D call: TRBD2 (6 bases). The CDR3 contains 15 residues. The V gene lost 2 bases and the J gene lost 1 base, with 12 bases spanning the gap. Germline CDR1 reads MRHNA; CDR2 reads SNTAGT. The CDR3 nucleotides are TGTGCCAGCAGTGACGGGCGGGGTAAGTCCTACGAGCAGTACGTC. Residues: CASSDGRGKSYEQYV.

Here the CDR3 DNA reads TGTGCCAGCAGCCGCGCGGAAGGAGAGCAGTACGTC. Translated: CASSRAEGEQYV. This chain connects TRBV12-3 or TRBV12-4 to TRBJ2-7; D is ambiguous. The CDR3 is 12 residues long. V lost 6 bases, J lost 7 bases, and 13 bases lay in between.

This rearrangement joins TRBV28 to TRBJ1-1, with TRBD1 identical over 7 bases. The CDR3 loop spans 16 amino acids. Germline-derived CDR1 and CDR2 are MDHEN and SYDVKM. V was clipped by 2 bases and J by 1 base; unmatched bases: 7. In nucleotides, the CDR3 is TGTGCCAGCAGTTTAGATAGGAGGGGGCGGAACACTGAAGCTTTCTTT. Its protein product is CASSLDRRGRNTEAFF.

This clone appeared a few times. The J gene is TRBJ2-1, the V gene TRBV28; unclear D gene. The CDR3 is 17 residues long. Trimming took 5 bases from V and 0 from J, leaving 17 bases between them. Germline V CDR1 and CDR2: MDHEN, SYDVKM. CDR3 region: CASSTPRTRSSYNEQFF. DNA of the CDR3: TGTGCCAGCAGTACACCAAGAACTCGGAGCTCCTACAATGAGCAGTTCTTC.

The chain carries TRBV7-3 and TRBJ2-6; 9 nucleotides line up with TRBD1. Germline loops: CDR1 SGHTA, CDR2 FQGTGA. Trimming removed 5 bases from V and 0 bases from J; junction bases left unmatched: 8. This CDR3 comprises 18 residues. CDR3 protein: CASSRAGQGASGANVLTF. The CDR3 DNA is TGTGCCAGCAGCCGCGCGGGACAGGGAGCCTCTGGGGCCAACGTCCTGACTTTC.

The chain couples TRBV4-2 to TRBJ2-2, with TRBD2 matching over 8 bases. CDR1 and CDR2 (germline): LGHNA, YNFKEQ. The CDR3 length is 16 residues. Losses at the gene ends were 5 bases for V and 4 bases for J; bases not matched to a gene: 9. The CDR3 protein is CASSVSGGPSTGELFF. In DNA form, the CDR3 reads TGTGCCAGCAGCGTCAGCGGGGGCCCCTCCACCGGGGAGCTGTTTTTT.

The V call is TRBV27, the J call TRBJ1-5, with 8 bases that match TRBD1. Trimming removed 2 bases from V and 2 bases from J; junction bases left unmatched: 2. The CDR3 is made up of 15 amino acids. CDR1 and CDR2 (germline): MNHEY, SMNVEV (reference sequence). The CDR3 DNA reads TGTGCCAGCAGTTTAGACAGGGGCGGCAATCAGCCCCAGCATTTT. This gives the protein CASSLDRGGNQPQHF.

The chain joins TRBV2 to TRBJ2-7, with 11 bases that match TRBD1. Looked up from germline, CDR1 is SNHLY and CDR2 is FYNNEI. CDR3 size: 16 residues. The V and J ends lost 6 bases and 5 bases, in that order; junction bases with no gene match: 12. The CDR3 coding sequence is TGTGCCAGCAGGCGTGGACAGGGGGCGTCTTACCACGAGCAGTACGTC. Residues: CASRRGQGASYHEQYV.

V is TRBV24-1 and J is TRBJ2-1; 10 bases line up with TRBD1. Germline assignment: CDR1 KGHDR and CDR2 SFDVKD. The CDR3 is made up of 16 amino acids. After removal of 4 bases from V and 10 bases from J, the junction contained 12 bases not matched to a gene. The CDR3 DNA reads as TGTGCCACCAGTGACTCCGGGACAGGGGATTTACGCGAGCAGTTCTTC. This sequence encodes CATSDSGTGDLREQFF.

The chain employs TRBV10-3 and TRBJ2-7; either TRBD1 or TRBD2 may fit D (6 bases each). The CDR3 runs to 15 residues. Germline-derived CDR1 and CDR2 are ENHRY and SYGVKD. V lost 0 bases to trimming and J lost 5 bases, with 14 bases between them. CDR3 sequence reads: CAISESPIGGNEQYV. The CDR3 nucleotides are TGTGCCATCAGTGAGTCTCCTATCGGGGGCAACGAGCAGTACGTC.